A few counts support the clone carrying this T cell receptor (beta chain). Its antigen is undetermined. The data derive from a study of beta chain features in type 1 diabetes. General study results and limits: Individuals with type 1 diabetes displayed fewer insertions and more deletions at VDJ junctions.

Blood was drawn once from each donor into heparinised tubes. The draws averaged approximately 110 mL. Looked up from germline, CDR1 is SNHLY and CDR2 is FYNNEI. This CDR3 has 13 residues. Deletions cut 5 bases from V and 3 bases from J, with 8 bases between. The entirety of the isolated RNA underwent reverse transcription, so expressed TCRB transcripts were sequenced. Assay: immunoSEQ multiplex PCR; the TCRdb copy retains only in-frame clones and omits some. The sample has about 900,000 clones, about a sixth seen once. This receptor was taken from a woman between 18 and 29 years old in good health. The genes are TRBV2 and TRBJ2-1; TRBD1 might be the D (6 bases). Sequenced input: naive CD4+ T cells from blood. The CDR3 protein is CASSRDNYNEQFF. The CDR3 DNA sequence: TGTGCCAGCAGTCGGGACAACTACAATGAGCAGTTCTTC. Drawing the rest from reference TRBV2 and TRBJ2-1, the complete variable domain is EPEVTQTPSHQVTQMGQEVILRCVPISNHLYFYWYRQILGQKVEFLVSFYNNEISEKSEIFDDQFSVERPDGSNFTLKIRSTKLEDSAMYFCASSRDNYNEQFFGPGTRLTVL.